These T cell receptor beta chains were read from a single sample in a study of blood T cell repertoires in COVID-19. Clones were read by immunoSEQ multiplex PCR, and TCRdb kept only the in-frame ones, dropping some. The sample has roughly 90,000 clones; over 85% are singletons. Sequencing was performed on peripheral blood. Every receptor here comes from a man in his forties or fifties with acute or convalescent COVID-19. The CDR3 runs from the conserved cysteine through the conserved F or W. D genes are given only for firm matches. A clone size is listed for some rows: how often the clone was seen (once, few, many), or a class if it is expanded.

DNA	CDR3	D	J	V	size
TGTGCCAGCAGTTTGCGGCAAGGGGAGCTGTTTTTT	CASSLRQGELFF	-	TRBJ2-2	TRBV12-3/TRBV12-4	-
TGTGCCAGCAGCTTGACAGGCCCCAATCAGCCCCAGCATTTT	CASSLTGPNQPQHF	-	TRBJ1-5	TRBV7-9	-
TGTGCCAGCAGCTTTTGGGAGGGCCCCCACAATGAGCAGTTCTTC	CASSFWEGPHNEQFF	TRBD2	TRBJ2-1	TRBV7-9	few
TGTGCCAGCAGTTTCTCCGGGACAGGGATCTACAATGAGCAGTTCTTC	CASSFSGTGIYNEQFF	TRBD1	TRBJ2-1	TRBV28	once
TGTGCCAGCAGTACCACTAGTTACGAGCAGTTCTTC	CASSTTSYEQFF	-	TRBJ2-1	TRBV7-9	-
TGTGCCAGCAGTTTTGACAGGCTCAATGAAGCTTTCTTT	CASSFDRLNEAFF	-	TRBJ1-1	TRBV6-2/TRBV6-3	-
TGTGCCAGCAGTGAAAGTCTTCTTGCGTGGGAGCAGTACTTC	CASSESLLAWEQYF	-	TRBJ2-7	TRBV2	-
TGTGCCACCAGTAGGGCTAGCGGGGGGAACACCGGGGAGCTGTTTTTT	CATSRASGGNTGELFF	TRBD2	TRBJ2-2	TRBV24-1	-
TGTGCCACCAGCAGAGATCGGAGGCGAGAGACCCAGTACTTC	CATSRDRRRETQYF	-	TRBJ2-5	TRBV15	-
TGTGCCAGCAGCTTAGGGCTAGCGGGGGGACTCACAGATACGCAGTATTTT	CASSLGLAGGLTDTQYF	TRBD2	TRBJ2-3	TRBV7-2	-
TGCAGCGTTGAAGTAGGGGACACTGAAGCTTTCTTT	CSVEVGDTEAFF	-	TRBJ1-1	TRBV29-1	-
TGCGCCAGCAGCTTTCTCCCGGGACAGGCTAATGAAAAACTGTTTTTT	CASSFLPGQANEKLFF	TRBD1	TRBJ1-4	TRBV5-1	-
TGTGCCAGCAGCTTGTCAGGACTAGCGGGATACAATGAGCAGTTCTTC	CASSLSGLAGYNEQFF	TRBD2	TRBJ2-1	TRBV7-2	-
TGTGCCAGCAGCTTTAGAGGGGAAAAACTGTTTTTT	CASSFRGEKLFF	-	TRBJ1-4	TRBV13	-
TGTGCCAGCAGCAAATCTAAGCGGGAGGGCCCCGAGCAGTACTTC	CASSKSKREGPEQYF	-	TRBJ2-7	TRBV21-1	-
TGTGCCAGCAGCTCGTTCGTAGCGGGATCGAACACCGGGGAGCTGTTTTTT	CASSSFVAGSNTGELFF	TRBD2	TRBJ2-2	TRBV7-6	few
TGTGCCAGCAGTTCAGCGGGAGGCTACACAGATACGCAGTATTTT	CASSSAGGYTDTQYF	TRBD2	TRBJ2-3	TRBV7-2	-
TGCAGCGCCGCCCGGAGTGGGGGCGGCGAGCAGTACTTC	CSAARSGGGEQYF	-	TRBJ2-7	TRBV29-1	-
TGTGCCAGCAGCGCACAGGTGACTAGTTCACCCCTCCACTTT	CASSAQVTSSPLHF	-	TRBJ1-6	TRBV7-9	-
TGTGCCAGCATCGGACAGGGGGACACTGAAGCTTTCTTT	CASIGQGDTEAFF	TRBD1	TRBJ1-1	TRBV28	once
TGTGCCAGTAGTATAGAAGCCTCTGCGGGAGGATCCTACAATGAGCAGTTCTTC	CASSIEASAGGSYNEQFF	TRBD2	TRBJ2-1	TRBV19	-
TGCGCCAGCAGCCAAGATCACGTAACGGGGGGGGGAGGTGAGCAGTTCTTC	CASSQDHVTGGGGEQFF	TRBD2	TRBJ2-1	TRBV4-3	-
TGTGCCAGTAGTATAGCGTGGGGGGGATCACCCCTCCACTTT	CASSIAWGGSPLHF	-	TRBJ1-6	TRBV19	once
TGTGCCAGCAGTAGGGACAGGGGTAACTATGGCTACACCTTC	CASSRDRGNYGYTF	TRBD1	TRBJ1-2	TRBV6-6	-
TGTGCCAGCAATTCAATGAGCTCCTATAATTCACCCCTCCACTTT	CASNSMSSYNSPLHF	-	TRBJ1-6	TRBV6-5	-
TGTGCCACGTGCCCGGGGCCCAGGCAGGGGGCCGGAGGTTCGGGCAATGAGCAGTTCTTC	CATCPGPRQGAGGSGNEQFF	TRBD1	TRBJ2-1	TRBV24-1	-
TGTGCCAGCGAGGGAAGCGGGAGGGCCAGCGAGCAGTTCTTC	CASEGSGRASEQFF	TRBD2	TRBJ2-1	TRBV28	-
TGCAGTGCTAGTCAGACAGGGAGCTCCTATAATTCACCCCTCCACTTT	CSASQTGSSYNSPLHF	TRBD1	TRBJ1-6	TRBV20-1	-
TGTGCCAGCTGCGGGGGGGAGGGTGGCGGCGAGCAGTACTTC	CASCGGEGGGEQYF	TRBD2	TRBJ2-7	TRBV2	-
TGTGCCAGCAGTTACTCGAGGACTAGCACAGATACGCAGTATTTT	CASSYSRTSTDTQYF	-	TRBJ2-3	TRBV6-5	-
TGTGCCAGCAGTCGGACTAATGAAAAACTGTTTTTT	CASSRTNEKLFF	-	TRBJ1-4	TRBV6-2/TRBV6-3	-
TGTGCCAGCGACCAGGGGCGAGAGACCCAGTACTTC	CASDQGRETQYF	-	TRBJ2-5	TRBV3-1/TRBV3-2	-
TGTGCCACCAGCAGAGGGGAGGGATCGGTTCAGCCCCAGCATTTT	CATSRGEGSVQPQHF	-	TRBJ1-5	TRBV15	-
TGCGCCAGCAGCCAAACCGGGACAACGAACACTGAAGCTTTCTTT	CASSQTGTTNTEAFF	-	TRBJ1-1	TRBV4-1	-
TGTGCCAGCACCAATCTAGCGGAGGCTCAAGAGACCCAGTACTTC	CASTNLAEAQETQYF	TRBD2	TRBJ2-5	TRBV11-2	-
TGTGCCAGCAGCGTAGCCATCACAGGAGCTAACACTGAAGCTTTCTTT	CASSVAITGANTEAFF	-	TRBJ1-1	TRBV9	-
TGTGCCAGCAGCCCCCCGGGACAGGGGGGCGAGCAGTACTTC	CASSPPGQGGEQYF	TRBD1	TRBJ2-7	TRBV28	-
TGTGCCAGCAGCTTGGCCGATGAGCAGTTCTTC	CASSLADEQFF	-	TRBJ2-1	TRBV5-4	-
TGTGCCAGCAGCTTGACCTCGGGATCACCCCTCCACTTT	CASSLTSGSPLHF	-	TRBJ1-6	TRBV11-2	once
TGTGCCAGCAGTAGGATGATGACTAGCGGGGATCAAGAGACCCAGTACTTC	CASSRMMTSGDQETQYF	TRBD2	TRBJ2-5	TRBV27	-
TGTGCCAGCAGCCCGGGAGCCCGCACCGGGGAGCTGTTTTTT	CASSPGARTGELFF	-	TRBJ2-2	TRBV3-1/TRBV3-2	-
TGTGCCAGCAGCGTAAGCCCGAATACGCAGTATTTT	CASSVSPNTQYF	-	TRBJ2-3	TRBV9	-
TGTGCCACTGGGGGGGACCTAGGAGTCAATGAGCAGTTCTTC	CATGGDLGVNEQFF	TRBD2	TRBJ2-1	TRBV28	-
TGTGCCAGCAGCAGAGTGAGCACAGATACGCAGTATTTT	CASSRVSTDTQYF	-	TRBJ2-3	TRBV5-6	-
TGTGCCAGCAGTGCACAGGATAGCTCCTACAATGAGCAGTTCTTC	CASSAQDSSYNEQFF	-	TRBJ2-1	TRBV2	-
TGTGCCAGCAGTTCGGGACAGTATGAAGCTTTCTTT	CASSSGQYEAFF	TRBD1	TRBJ1-1	TRBV12-3/TRBV12-4	-
TGTGCCACCAGTGACGCCGGGTCCCCCTACGAGCAGTACTTC	CATSDAGSPYEQYF	-	TRBJ2-7	TRBV24-1	-
TGCAGCGTTGCAAGCAGGGGATCTGAAAAACTGTTTTTT	CSVASRGSEKLFF	-	TRBJ1-4	TRBV29-1	-
TGTGCCAGCAGTGAATGGGGAGGTCCCAATGAAAAACTGTTTTTT	CASSEWGGPNEKLFF	-	TRBJ1-4	TRBV6-1	-
TGTGCCAGCAGCCAAGCGGCGGGGGCTCCTGGAAACACCATATATTTT	CASSQAAGAPGNTIYF	-	TRBJ1-3	TRBV3-1/TRBV3-2	-